This is a list of T cell receptor beta chains from one sample in a study of a mutant IDH1 vaccine in newly diagnosed glioma. TCRdb's table, derived via immunoSEQ multiplex PCR, lists solely in-frame clones and lacks some. The sample records 75,000 to 80,000 clones, more than 80% being singletons. The antigens for these receptors are not known. Sequencing was performed on PBMCs, taken from a glioma patient whose treatment included an IDH1 peptide vaccine. Receptors originate from a woman in her fifties or sixties with glioma. Both conserved end residues are part of each CDR3. D genes are given only for firm matches. A clone size is listed for some rows: how often the clone was seen (once, few, many), or a class if it is expanded.

DNA | CDR3 | size | D | J | V
TGCGCCAGCAGCATGACAGGATTGGGCAATCAGCCCCAGCATTTT | CASSMTGLGNQPQHF | . | . | TRBJ1-5 | TRBV5-1
TGTGCCAGCAGCTTGGGGCTAGTCTATGAGCAGTTCTTC | CASSLGLVYEQFF | . | . | TRBJ2-1 | TRBV5-6
TGTGCCAGCAGCTTAGTCGCTAGCGGGAGCCCTCGCTCCTACGAGCAGTACTTC | CASSLVASGSPRSYEQYF | . | TRBD2 | TRBJ2-7 | TRBV7-2
TGTGCCAGCAGGGAACAGGGTCTTCGTAATTCACCCCTCCACTTT | CASREQGLRNSPLHF | . | . | TRBJ1-6 | TRBV2
TGCGCCAGCACCCCCGGACTAGCGGGAGTCACCGGGGAGCTGTTTTTT | CASTPGLAGVTGELFF | once | TRBD2 | TRBJ2-2 | TRBV5-1
TGTGCCAGCAGCCACGACAGGGGCGGCGGGTACTATGGCTACACCTTC | CASSHDRGGGYYGYTF | . | TRBD1 | TRBJ1-2 | TRBV7-8
TGTGCCACCAGCAGACGAGGACAGGGGCGCGAGCAGTACTTC | CATSRRGQGREQYF | . | TRBD1 | TRBJ2-7 | TRBV15
TGTGCCAGCTCACCAAACTACAATGAGCAGTTCTTC | CASSPNYNEQFF | . | . | TRBJ2-1 | TRBV18
TGTGCCAGCAGCGTTTTTAGCGGGAACCGACCTTCCTACGAGCAGTACTTC | CASSVFSGNRPSYEQYF | . | TRBD2 | TRBJ2-7 | TRBV5-6
TGCGCCAGCAGCTTGGAAGGGTGGCTAGCAGGGCCCTTTGGAAAACTGTTTTTT | CASSLEGWLAGPFGKLFF | . | . | TRBJ1-4 | TRBV5-1
TGTGCCAGCAGCGGAGACAGAGCCTACGAGCAGTACTTC | CASSGDRAYEQYF | . | . | TRBJ2-7 | TRBV7-9
TGTGCCAGCAGTTCCCCCGTCGAGTGGGAGACCCAGTACTTC | CASSSPVEWETQYF | . | . | TRBJ2-5 | TRBV28
TGTGCCAGCAGGGAAAACAGGGCCTCCCCCTACAATGAGCAGTTCTTC | CASRENRASPYNEQFF | . | . | TRBJ2-1 | TRBV6-1
TGTGCCAGTAGTGATGCCAGTCTAGCCAAAAACATTCAGTACTTC | CASSDASLAKNIQYF | . | . | TRBJ2-4 | TRBV19
TGTGCCTGGAGTGTCCAAGCGAACACTGAAGCTTTCTTT | CAWSVQANTEAFF | . | . | TRBJ1-1 | TRBV30
TGCGCCAGCAGCTTTGGGGATGCCTGGGACTCCGAGCAGTACTTC | CASSFGDAWDSEQYF | . | . | TRBJ2-7 | TRBV5-1
TGTGCCAGCAGCCAAGGGGCGGTTTTACAAGAGACCCAGTACTTC | CASSQGAVLQETQYF | . | . | TRBJ2-5 | TRBV14
TGTGCCAGCAGCTTCGGACCGGGACAGGGGGCGGGCAATCAGCCCCAGCATTTT | CASSFGPGQGAGNQPQHF | . | TRBD1 | TRBJ1-5 | TRBV11-2
TGTGCCAGCAGCCGCACCGGGACAGGGCTGTCACCCCTCCACTTT | CASSRTGTGLSPLHF | . | TRBD1 | TRBJ1-6 | TRBV7-9
TGTGCCAGCAGCCAAGGTGGTAGCGGGAGGGACAATGAGCAGTTCTTC | CASSQGGSGRDNEQFF | . | TRBD2 | TRBJ2-1 | TRBV14
TGTGCCAGCAGCTTCTTCCGGGACAGGGACCTCGAGCAGTACTTC | CASSFFRDRDLEQYF | . | TRBD1 | TRBJ2-7 | TRBV13
TGTGCCAGCAGCGGAGCGGGAGGGGCGAACACCGGGGAGCTGTTTTTT | CASSGAGGANTGELFF | . | TRBD2 | TRBJ2-2 | TRBV9
TGTGCCAGCAGTACGACAGGGGTCTCACCCCTCCACTTT | CASSTTGVSPLHF | . | TRBD1 | TRBJ1-6 | TRBV25-1
TGTGCCAGTAAGGCTGGACGGACAAACACTGAAGCTTTCTTT | CASKAGRTNTEAFF | . | . | TRBJ1-1 | TRBV19
TGCAGCGTTGAACAGATAGCCTACAATGAGCAGTTCTTC | CSVEQIAYNEQFF | once | . | TRBJ2-1 | TRBV29-1
TGTGCCAGCAGCCCATGGACTAGCGGGAGCCAAGAGACCCAGTACTTC | CASSPWTSGSQETQYF | . | TRBD2 | TRBJ2-5 | TRBV9
TGTGCCAGCAGCCGCGGACGTCTCTGGGGCGAGCAGTACTTC | CASSRGRLWGEQYF | . | . | TRBJ2-7 | TRBV2
TGTGCCAGCAGCCACATTGGGGCCCAGGGAAGGAACACCATATATTTT | CASSHIGAQGRNTIYF | . | . | TRBJ1-3 | TRBV11-2
TGTGCCAGCAGAGAAACAGGGCACCACTACAATGAGCAGTTCTTC | CASRETGHHYNEQFF | . | . | TRBJ2-1 | TRBV6-4
TGTGCCAGCAGCCAAGATCTTTGGTCGGGGGAGTACAATGAGCAGTTCTTC | CASSQDLWSGEYNEQFF | . | . | TRBJ2-1 | TRBV4-2
TGTGCCAGCAGCGCGACGGGGACCCTATATGGCTACACCTTC | CASSATGTLYGYTF | . | . | TRBJ1-2 | TRBV5-4
TGTGCCAGCAGCTTAGGCAGGACAGGAACTAATGAAAAACTGTTTTTT | CASSLGRTGTNEKLFF | . | TRBD1 | TRBJ1-4 | TRBV7-9
TGCAGCGTTACTACGGCGAACACTGAAGCTTTCTTT | CSVTTANTEAFF | . | . | TRBJ1-1 | TRBV29-1
TGTGCCAGCAGCTCCATCTGGACCCCCTACGAGCAGTACTTC | CASSSIWTPYEQYF | . | . | TRBJ2-7 | TRBV7-3
TGCGCCAGCAGCCAGGGATGGGGCACAGGGGGCAAGGGAGATACGCAGTATTTT | CASSQGWGTGGKGDTQYF | . | TRBD1 | TRBJ2-3 | TRBV4-1
TGCGCCAGCAGCCAAGATAGGAGGGAGACCCAGTACTTC | CASSQDRRETQYF | . | . | TRBJ2-5 | TRBV4-1
TGTGCCAGCAGCGTCTCCGGGGAAACCTACAATGAGCAGTTCTTC | CASSVSGETYNEQFF | . | . | TRBJ2-1 | TRBV9
TGTGCCAGCAGCTTCGGGACAGGGCTGAACACTGAAGCTTTCTTT | CASSFGTGLNTEAFF | few | TRBD1 | TRBJ1-1 | TRBV5-5
TGTGCCAGCAGATTCTTCGGGGGCTACGAGCAGTACTTC | CASRFFGGYEQYF | . | . | TRBJ2-7 | TRBV5-6
TGTGCCAGCAGTTTAACAGGGGACAATCAGCCCCAGCATTTT | CASSLTGDNQPQHF | . | TRBD1 | TRBJ1-5 | TRBV28
TGTGCCAGCCTTAACGGGATCGGACCAACCTCTTACGAGCAGTACTTC | CASLNGIGPTSYEQYF | . | . | TRBJ2-7 | TRBV2
TGTGCCAGCAGCTTAGTTAGGGACGAAGGGGGTGAGCAGTTCTTC | CASSLVRDEGGEQFF | . | . | TRBJ2-1 | TRBV7-9
TGTGCCAGTAGTAAGGGACTAGGACAAGAGACCCAGTACTTC | CASSKGLGQETQYF | . | TRBD2 | TRBJ2-5 | TRBV19
TGTGCCAGCAGCACTTGGGGAGAGACCCAGTACTTC | CASSTWGETQYF | . | . | TRBJ2-5 | TRBV5-4
TGCGCCAGCAGCTCACTAGTGAGCACAGATACGCAGTATTTT | CASSSLVSTDTQYF | . | . | TRBJ2-3 | TRBV5-1
TGTGCCAGCTCACCATCAGGGGGTTTCAACGAGCAGTACTTC | CASSPSGGFNEQYF | . | TRBD1 | TRBJ2-7 | TRBV18
TGTGCCAGCTCACCTACGGGACAGCGATCCTACGAGCAGTACTTC | CASSPTGQRSYEQYF | . | TRBD1 | TRBJ2-7 | TRBV18
TGTGCCAGCACACTCCAGGGGGATAATGAGCAGTTCTTC | CASTLQGDNEQFF | . | TRBD1 | TRBJ2-1 | TRBV6-6
TGTGCCAGCAGCCTTGACCAAACAAGAGGCTACACCTTC | CASSLDQTRGYTF | few | . | TRBJ1-2 | TRBV5-4
TGTGCCAGCAGGGATGGACGGAACCCCTACGAGCAGTACTTC | CASRDGRNPYEQYF | . | . | TRBJ2-7 | TRBV2